Listed below are T cell receptor beta chains from one sample, sequenced in a study of blood T cell repertoires in COVID-19. The protocol was immunoSEQ multiplex PCR, while the TCRdb copy is restricted to in-frame clones and leaves out a portion. The sample lists hundreds of thousands of clones, 87% occurring once. Sequenced sample: PBMCs or T cells enriched from blood (not recorded which). These TCRs come from a woman in her 30s with acute COVID-19. CDR3s include the opening cysteine and the closing phenylalanine or tryptophan. A D gene is named only where the DNA matches it firmly. Where a row states a size, it is once, few, many or the class of an expanded clone; other rows omit it.

J gene | V gene | D gene | clone size | CDR3 protein | CDR3 DNA
TRBJ1-3 | TRBV5-1 | . | . | CASSLTGLSGNTIYF | TGCGCCAGCAGCTTGACAGGGTTGTCTGGAAACACCATATATTTT
TRBJ1-1 | TRBV5-3 | TRBD1 | few | CARSRRQGEAFF | TGTGCCAGAAGCCGAAGACAGGGTGAAGCTTTCTTT
TRBJ2-2 | TRBV5-1 | TRBD2 | . | CASSFLVGTSSGELFF | TGCGCCAGCAGCTTTTTGGTTGGGACTAGCAGCGGGGAGCTGTTTTTT
TRBJ2-7 | TRBV7-2 | TRBD2 | . | CASSYGLAGGSSYEQYF | TGTGCCAGCAGCTACGGACTAGCGGGGGGTAGCTCCTACGAGCAGTACTTC
TRBJ2-1 | TRBV14 | TRBD2 | . | CASSQEFDWSGRYNEQFF | TGTGCCAGCAGCCAAGAGTTCGATTGGAGCGGGAGATACAATGAGCAGTTCTTC
TRBJ2-1 | TRBV6-2/TRBV6-3 | TRBD2 | . | CASSAPPGLAGNSEQFF | TGTGCCAGCAGTGCGCCTCCGGGACTAGCGGGCAATAGTGAGCAGTTCTTC
TRBJ1-6 | TRBV19 | . | . | CASSIGIHNSPLHF | TGTGCCAGTAGCATCGGGATCCATAATTCACCCCTCCACTTT
TRBJ2-5 | TRBV7-9 | . | . | CASSQVTSQETQYF | TGTGCCAGCTCCCAAGTCACTAGTCAGGAGACCCAGTACTTC
TRBJ1-2 | TRBV11-2 | . | few | CASSREGDYGYTF | TGTGCCAGCAGCCGAGAGGGGGACTATGGCTACACCTTC
TRBJ2-7 | TRBV7-8 | TRBD1 | . | CASSLPSLITGGASEQYF | TGTGCCAGCAGCTTACCATCCTTAATAACAGGGGGCGCCTCTGAGCAGTACTTC
TRBJ1-6 | TRBV27 | TRBD1 | . | CASSPADRGISPLHF | TGTGCCAGCAGTCCCGCCGACAGGGGCATTTCACCCCTCCACTTT